The T cell receptor beta chain under discussion was sequenced for a study of human T cells and chemical hapten exposure (dated by TCRdb to the early 2020s). Concerning the study at large: For sensitization, 2% DPC in acetone was applied to a roughly 2 cm by roughly 2 cm area of upper inner arm skin. Patients additionally received weekly therapeutic DPC doses to the scalp throughout the roughly 25-week study period. Patch tests used Finn chambers with 0.01% DPC on the upper back, scored after 6 days by International Contact Dermatitis Research Group standards. Most of the patients in the cohort were female, and the cohort covered alopecia areata with under or over 50% scalp involvement, alopecia totalis and alopecia universalis. Libraries were pooled for sequencing, and per-sample TCR yields varied mainly because of small differences in library volumes within the pool. Peripheral blood TCR repertoire changes were tracked in vivo in alopecia patients during primary and secondary sensitization to the hapten diphenylcyclopropenone (DPC). Blood samples were taken from patients before sensitization (week 0) and at 2, 6 and about 24 weeks after DPC sensitization. For TCR sequencing, blood came from 25 to 35 alopecia patients at anywhere from one to four time points (pre-sensitization, 2, 6 and 24 weeks).

Spanning cysteine to phenylalanine, the CDR3 consists of 14 amino acids. The sequence is cut down to CDR3 DNA, 42 bases in frame from base 1. V was cut back by 0 bases and J by 6 bases, leaving a gap of 12 bases between them. CDR1 and CDR2 are read off the germline V gene as SGDLS and YYNGEE. A few counts support this clonotype. Its recognized antigen is unknown. The record has no base qualities; no much larger clone is one base away. The receptor library was made with RACE. This sample was sequenced with a NextSeq 500. During library preparation, unique molecular identifiers were attached to individual cDNA molecules so that TCRs could be counted in a quantitative, reproducible way. Each blood RNA sample was used to sequence both TCR alpha and TCR beta chains. Per the authors' processing: A median of around 96,000 TCRs per sample was observed, with a range of 23,224 to 690,600. V, J and CDR3 annotation of the TCR reads was carried out using the Decombinator software suite. For the PS versus PT1 abundance plots, all samples were subsampled to the same number of TCRs (28,000). TCRs were defined as expanded if absent before sensitization and observed at least eight times at the 2-week time point. TCRdb passed the public sequencing reads through fastp at Q25 and MiXCR, retaining productive beta sequences. A single entry per CDR3 protein holds the most common genes and DNA from its merged rows. In this record, the V and J calls reflect TCRdb's handling and not the investigators' own analysis. The sample table contains some 81,000 distinct CDR3 sequences; only one count was recorded for roughly 7.6% of them. The ten most abundant clones make up roughly 1.6% of the sample.

In light of the paper, this sample's time point label describes: patch test 1, 2 weeks after DPC sensitization. The treatment or condition label here, explained by the study, means: therapeutic diphenylcyclopropenone sensitization with weekly scalp DPC. At every patch-test visit, the blood draw took place before the patch test was put on. Patients were eligible if aged 18 to 70, diagnosed with alopecia and judged suitable for DPC therapy, and pregnant patients were excluded. Total RNA was isolated from unfractionated whole blood collected in Tempus Blood RNA tubes. What the work shows at the level of the full study, not this receptor alone: Expanded TCRs formed significantly more large CDR3 similarity clusters than pre-sensitization or healthy control sets, consistent with antigen-driven responses. The number of PT1 expanded TCRs positively correlated with patch test score, significant at thresholds 8, 16 and 32 but not 4. All patients had alopecia, a presumed autoimmune disease, so their immune response might differ from that of healthy individuals. After repeated subsampling, the strength of the expansion versus patch-test correlation and the threshold at which it became significant changed. No change with DPC sensitization was found in the number of TCRs above 1 in 1000 frequency, and no evidence of global repertoire structure alterations was found.

The sample consisted of whole blood, taken in connection with sensitization to the hapten diphenylcyclopropenone (DPC). The TCR sequence derives from a woman aged 30 to 39 with alopecia areata. Some clones in this sample may be carry-over from other donors' samples. The rearranged segments are TRBV9 and TRBJ1-2, and the D gene may be TRBD1, 5 bases matching. The DNA sequence reads TGTGCCAGCAGCGTAGTTGGGCAGGGAGATGGCTACACCTTC. Its translation reads: CASSVVGQGDGYTF.